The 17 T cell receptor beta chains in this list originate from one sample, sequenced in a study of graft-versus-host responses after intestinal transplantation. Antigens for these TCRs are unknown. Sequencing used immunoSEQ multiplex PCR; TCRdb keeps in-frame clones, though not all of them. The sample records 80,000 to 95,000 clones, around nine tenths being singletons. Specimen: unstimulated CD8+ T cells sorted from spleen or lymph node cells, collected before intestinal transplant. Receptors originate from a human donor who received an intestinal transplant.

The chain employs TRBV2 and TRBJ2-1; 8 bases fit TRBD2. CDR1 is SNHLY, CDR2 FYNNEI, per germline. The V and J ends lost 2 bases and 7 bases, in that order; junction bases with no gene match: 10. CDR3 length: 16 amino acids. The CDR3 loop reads CASSEMTGTRGNEQFF. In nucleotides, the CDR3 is TGTGCCAGCAGTGAAATGACCGGGACTAGGGGGAATGAGCAGTTCTTC.

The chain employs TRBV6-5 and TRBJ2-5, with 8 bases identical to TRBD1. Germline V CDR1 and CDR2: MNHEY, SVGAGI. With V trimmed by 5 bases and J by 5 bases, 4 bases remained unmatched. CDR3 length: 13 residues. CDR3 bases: TGTGCCAGCAGTCGCACAGGGGGGGAGACCCAGTACTTC. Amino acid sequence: CASSRTGGETQYF.

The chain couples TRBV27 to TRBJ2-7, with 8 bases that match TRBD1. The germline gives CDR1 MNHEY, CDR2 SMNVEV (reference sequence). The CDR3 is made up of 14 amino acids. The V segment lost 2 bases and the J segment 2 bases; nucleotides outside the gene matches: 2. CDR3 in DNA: TGTGCCAGCAGTTTAGACAGGGGTCCCTACGAGCAGTACTTC. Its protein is CASSLDRGPYEQYF.

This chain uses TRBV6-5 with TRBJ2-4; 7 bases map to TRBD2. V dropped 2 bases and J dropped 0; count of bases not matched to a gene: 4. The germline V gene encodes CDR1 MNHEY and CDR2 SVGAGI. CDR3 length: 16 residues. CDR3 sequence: CASSYGGGPAKNIQYF. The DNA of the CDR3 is TGTGCCAGCAGTTACGGGGGAGGGCCAGCCAAAAACATTCAGTACTTC.

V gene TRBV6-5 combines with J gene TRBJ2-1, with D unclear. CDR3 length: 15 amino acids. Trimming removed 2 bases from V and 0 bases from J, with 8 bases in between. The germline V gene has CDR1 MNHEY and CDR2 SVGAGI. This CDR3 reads CASSYGVSSYNEQFF. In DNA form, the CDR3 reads TGTGCCAGCAGTTACGGCGTAAGCTCCTACAATGAGCAGTTCTTC.

The CDR3 sequence: CASSGAGSSYNEQFF. In nucleotides, the CDR3 is TGTGCCAGCAGCGGGGCAGGATCCTCCTACAATGAGCAGTTCTTC. J is TRBJ2-1 and V is TRBV9, with D unclear. Germline lookup yields CDR1 SGDLS and CDR2 YYNGEE. Trimming left V 3 bases short and J 0 bases short, with 10 bases between. This CDR3 is built from 15 residues. Variable domain in full (rest from reference TRBV9 and TRBJ2-1): DSGVTQTPKHLITATGQRVTLRCSPRSGDLSVYWYQQSLDQGLQFLIQYYNGEERAKGNILERFSAQQFPDLHSELNLSSLELGDSALYFCASSGAGSSYNEQFFGPGTRLTVL.

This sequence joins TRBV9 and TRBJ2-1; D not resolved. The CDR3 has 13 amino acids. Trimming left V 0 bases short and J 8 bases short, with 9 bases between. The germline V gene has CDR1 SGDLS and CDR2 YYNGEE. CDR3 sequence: CASSVDTSDEQFF. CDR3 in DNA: TGTGCCAGCAGCGTAGATACCTCGGATGAGCAGTTCTTC.

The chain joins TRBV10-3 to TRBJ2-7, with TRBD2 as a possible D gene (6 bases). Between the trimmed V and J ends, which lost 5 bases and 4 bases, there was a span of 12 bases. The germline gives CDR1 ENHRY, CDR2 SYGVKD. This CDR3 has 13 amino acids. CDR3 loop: CAISRDLTYEQYF. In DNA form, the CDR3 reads TGTGCCATCAGTAGGGACTTGACTTACGAGCAGTACTTC.

This CDR3 reads CASSLDTGTLEAFF. The DNA for the CDR3 is TGTGCCAGCAGCTTAGATACGGGAACACTCGAAGCTTTCTTT. The rearrangement uses TRBV7-9 and TRBJ1-1; no clear D. Germline loops: CDR1 SEHNR, CDR2 FQNEAQ (reference sequence). V was shortened by 1 base and J by 8 bases, with 14 bases between the two germline ends. The CDR3 covers 14 residues.

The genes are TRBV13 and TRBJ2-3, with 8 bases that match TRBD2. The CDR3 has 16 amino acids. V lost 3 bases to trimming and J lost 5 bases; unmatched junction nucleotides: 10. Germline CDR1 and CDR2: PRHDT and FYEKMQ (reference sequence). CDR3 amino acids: CASSFNSGGSLDTQYF. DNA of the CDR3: TGTGCCAGCAGCTTTAACAGCGGGGGTAGTCTAGATACGCAGTATTTT.

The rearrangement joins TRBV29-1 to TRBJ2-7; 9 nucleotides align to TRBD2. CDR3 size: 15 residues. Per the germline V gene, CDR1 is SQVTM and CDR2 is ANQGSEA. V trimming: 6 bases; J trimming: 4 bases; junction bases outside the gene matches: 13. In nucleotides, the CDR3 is TGCAGCGTAACTCCAATAGCGGGAGTAGTATACGAGCAGTACTTC. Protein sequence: CSVTPIAGVVYEQYF.

The CDR3: CASNKGTGTYEQYF. Written as DNA, the CDR3 is TGTGCCAGCAATAAGGGGACAGGAACCTACGAGCAGTACTTC. The chain has TRBV2 and TRBJ2-7; 8 nucleotides match TRBD1. V was clipped by 7 bases and J by 2 bases; unmatched bases: 7. There are 14 residues in the CDR3. Per germline, CDR1 SNHLY and CDR2 FYNNEI.

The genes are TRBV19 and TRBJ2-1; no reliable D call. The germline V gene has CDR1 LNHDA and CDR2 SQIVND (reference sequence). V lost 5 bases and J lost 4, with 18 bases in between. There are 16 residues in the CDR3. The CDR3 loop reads CASSLIGNPAYNEQFF. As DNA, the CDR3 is TGTGCCAGTAGTCTTATAGGAAACCCCGCTTACAATGAGCAGTTCTTC.

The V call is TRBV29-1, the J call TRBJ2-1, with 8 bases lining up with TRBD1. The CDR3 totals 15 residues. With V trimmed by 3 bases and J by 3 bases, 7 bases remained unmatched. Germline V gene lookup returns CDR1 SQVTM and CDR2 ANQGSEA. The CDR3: CSVDPTGAGYNEQFF. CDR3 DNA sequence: TGCAGCGTTGACCCGACAGGGGCGGGCTACAATGAGCAGTTCTTC.

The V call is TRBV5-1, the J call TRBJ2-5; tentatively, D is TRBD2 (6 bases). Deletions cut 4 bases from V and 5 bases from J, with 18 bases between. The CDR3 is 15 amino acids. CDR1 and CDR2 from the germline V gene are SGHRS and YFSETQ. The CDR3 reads CASSPGDSSGETQYF. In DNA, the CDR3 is TGCGCCAGCAGCCCGGGAGACAGTTCCGGGGAGACCCAGTACTTC.

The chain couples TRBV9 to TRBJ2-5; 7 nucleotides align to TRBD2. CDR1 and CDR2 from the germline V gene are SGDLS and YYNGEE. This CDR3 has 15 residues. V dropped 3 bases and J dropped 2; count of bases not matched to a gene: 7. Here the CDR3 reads CASSATGGTQETQYF. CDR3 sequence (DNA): TGTGCCAGCAGCGCGACCGGGGGGACGCAAGAGACCCAGTACTTC.

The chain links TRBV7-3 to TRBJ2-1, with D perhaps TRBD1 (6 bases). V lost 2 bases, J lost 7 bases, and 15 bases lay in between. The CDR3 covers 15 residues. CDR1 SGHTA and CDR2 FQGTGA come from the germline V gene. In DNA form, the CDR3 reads TGTGCCAGCAGCTTACTGGCAGGGGTAGGGAATGAGCAGTTCTTC. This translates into CASSLLAGVGNEQFF. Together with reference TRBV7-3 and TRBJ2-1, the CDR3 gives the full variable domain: GAGVSQTPSNKVTEKGKYVELRCDPISGHTALYWYRQSLGQGPEFLIYFQGTGAADDSGLPNDRFFAVRPEGSVSTLKIQRTERGDSAVYLCASSLLAGVGNEQFFGPGTRLTVL.